Listed below are T cell receptor beta chains from one sample, sequenced in a study of PD-1 blockade in mismatch repair-deficient tumors. The assay was immunoSEQ multiplex PCR, and TCRdb's table has in-frame clones only and misses some. The sample shows roughly 120,000 clones, about nine tenths of them seen only once. Here the sequenced sample was peripheral blood, taken almost 74 weeks after starting pembrolizumab. These receptors originate from an adult with mismatch repair-deficient cancer. The CDR3 runs from the conserved cysteine through the conserved F or W. The order of the fields is D gene, V gene, clone size, J gene, CDR3 DNA, CDR3 protein. D genes are given only for firm matches. Clone size is given for some rows only: seen once, a few or many times, or a class if the clone is expanded.

-	TRBV2	-	TRBJ2-7	TGTGCCAGCAGTAAGAGGACGGATTCCTACGAGCAGTACTTC	CASSKRTDSYEQYF
-	TRBV27	-	TRBJ2-1	TGTGCCAGCAGTTTTGGGTCGGCCAATGAGCAGTTCTTC	CASSFGSANEQFF
TRBD1	TRBV5-1	once	TRBJ2-5	TGCGCCAGCAGCTTTGACAGGGGACCATCGTCGGAGACCCAGTACTTC	CASSFDRGPSSETQYF
TRBD2	TRBV27	-	TRBJ2-1	TGTGCCAGCAGCACGGGTTTTAGCGGGATGTTTAATGAGCAGTTCTTC	CASSTGFSGMFNEQFF
-	TRBV25-1	-	TRBJ2-3	TGTGCCAGCAGTGAATATGGCCTCACAGATACGCAGTATTTT	CASSEYGLTDTQYF
-	TRBV7-9	-	TRBJ2-1	TGTGCCAGCAGTAAAACTAGTCTATCCTACAATGAGCAGTTCTTC	CASSKTSLSYNEQFF
-	TRBV28	-	TRBJ2-3	TGTGCCAGCAGTTTAAGAGGGAGGATAAGGGGCACAGATACGCAGTATTTT	CASSLRGRIRGTDTQYF
-	TRBV9	-	TRBJ1-1	TGTGCCAGCAGCGTAGAGACAGACGGTCCCACTGAAGCTTTCTTT	CASSVETDGPTEAFF
-	TRBV30	-	TRBJ2-5	TGTGCCTGGAGTGTACTTCTGCAAGAGACCCAGTACTTC	CAWSVLLQETQYF
TRBD2	TRBV10-2	-	TRBJ2-1	TGCGCCAGCAATCAAGGACTAGCGGACAATGAGCAGTTCTTC	CASNQGLADNEQFF
TRBD2	TRBV15	-	TRBJ2-1	TGTGCCACCAGCGCTGGACTAGCGGGATACAATGAGCAGTTCTTC	CATSAGLAGYNEQFF
-	TRBV30	few	TRBJ1-3	TGTGCCTGGAGTGGGACAAGCTCTGGAAACACCATATATTTT	CAWSGTSSGNTIYF
TRBD1	TRBV9	-	TRBJ1-2	TGTGCCAGCAGCGGGACAGGAAACTATGGCTACACCTTC	CASSGTGNYGYTF
TRBD2	TRBV9	-	TRBJ2-5	TGTGCCAGCAGCATAACTAGCGGGTCCCAAGAGACCCAGTACTTC	CASSITSGSQETQYF
-	TRBV12-5	-	TRBJ2-5	TGTGCTAGTGGTTTGGAGACCCAGTACTTC	CASGLETQYF
TRBD1	TRBV19	few	TRBJ1-2	TGTGCCAGTAGGGGACAGGTCTATGGCTACACCTTC	CASRGQVYGYTF
-	TRBV9	-	TRBJ2-3	TGTGCCAGCAGCTCCAACGCTCGGGCCGGAGATACGCAGTATTTT	CASSSNARAGDTQYF
-	TRBV7-2	-	TRBJ2-7	TGTGCCAGCAGCTTATTGGACGGACACTTCTACGAGCAGTACTTC	CASSLLDGHFYEQYF
TRBD1	TRBV27	-	TRBJ1-1	TGTGCCAGCAGTCCCTCAGGGGGGTCGGTCACTGAAGCTTTCTTT	CASSPSGGSVTEAFF
TRBD1	TRBV28	-	TRBJ2-7	TGTGCCAGCAGTTTATATGGACAGGGGAAGACCTACGAGCAGTACTTC	CASSLYGQGKTYEQYF
TRBD2	TRBV6-5	-	TRBJ2-7	TGTGCCAGCAGCGAGACTAGCGGGAGCCACGAGCAGTACTTC	CASSETSGSHEQYF
-	TRBV10-3	-	TRBJ2-7	TGTGCCATCAGTGGGACCACTAACGAGCAGTACTTC	CAISGTTNEQYF
TRBD2	TRBV11-1	-	TRBJ2-7	TGTGCCAGCAGTCGCGGGGGGGGGCCGACCTACGAGCAGTACTTC	CASSRGGGPTYEQYF
-	TRBV7-9	-	TRBJ2-7	TGTGCCAGCAGCCCGACCGGGACACCGACCTACGAGCAGTACTTC	CASSPTGTPTYEQYF
-	TRBV19	-	TRBJ2-1	TGTGCCAGTAGTATCGGTAGCTCCTACAATGAGCAGTTCTTC	CASSIGSSYNEQFF
TRBD1	TRBV30	-	TRBJ1-5	TGTGCCTGGAGCACAGGACAGGGGGTGGGGCAGCCCCAGCATTTT	CAWSTGQGVGQPQHF
-	TRBV30	once	TRBJ2-7	TGTGCCTGGAGTGTTAGGGGGGCCTACGAGCAGTACTTC	CAWSVRGAYEQYF
-	TRBV6-5	-	TRBJ2-2	TGTGCCAGCACGAGAGGGCCGAACACCGGGGAGCTGTTTTTT	CASTRGPNTGELFF
-	TRBV7-9	-	TRBJ2-7	TGTGCCAGCAGCTTTAAACTCACGAGCGAGCAGTACTTC	CASSFKLTSEQYF
TRBD1	TRBV5-1	-	TRBJ1-2	TGCGCCAGCAGCTTGGTGGGAGGGACAGCGACTAACTATGGCTACACCTTC	CASSLVGGTATNYGYTF
-	TRBV7-9	-	TRBJ2-5	TGTGCCAGCAGCTCACTAGAAGAGACCCAGTACTTC	CASSSLEETQYF
TRBD2	TRBV7-9	-	TRBJ2-5	TGTGCCAGCAGCTTCCTAGCGGGAGGTGGGGAGACCCAGTACTTC	CASSFLAGGGETQYF
TRBD1	TRBV7-9	once	TRBJ2-1	TGTGCCAGCAGAGGGTGGGGACAGGGTATTAATGAGCAGTTCTTC	CASRGWGQGINEQFF
-	TRBV5-4	-	TRBJ1-2	TGTGCCAGCAGCTTGGTGTCAGGGCGGGGTGGCTACACCTTC	CASSLVSGRGGYTF
-	TRBV6-5	once	TRBJ1-2	TGTGCCAGCAGTCCACCCGGGCCTAACTATGGCTACACCTTC	CASSPPGPNYGYTF
-	TRBV10-3	-	TRBJ2-3	TGTGCCATCAGATTGACAGGTCCCACAGATACGCAGTATTTT	CAIRLTGPTDTQYF
TRBD2	TRBV4-1	-	TRBJ2-1	TGCGCCAGCAGCCGACCGGGACTAGCCTTCAATGAGCAGTTCTTC	CASSRPGLAFNEQFF
TRBD1	TRBV10-3	-	TRBJ2-1	TGTGCCATCAGTGAACCCCAGGGGGCGGGTGAGCAGTTCTTC	CAISEPQGAGEQFF
TRBD1	TRBV5-1	-	TRBJ1-2	TGCGCCAGCAGCTTACGGACAGGGAACTATGGCTACACCTTC	CASSLRTGNYGYTF
TRBD2	TRBV9	-	TRBJ2-1	TGTGCCAGCAGCGTAACTAGCGGGGCCTACAATGAGCAGTTCTTC	CASSVTSGAYNEQFF
TRBD1	TRBV9	-	TRBJ1-1	TGTGCCAGCAGCTTGGGACAGGGAGGGACTGAAGCTTTCTTT	CASSLGQGGTEAFF
-	TRBV7-9	-	TRBJ2-4	TGTGCCAGCAGCTCGCCTCGTACGGGATCCAAAAACATTCAGTACTTC	CASSSPRTGSKNIQYF
-	TRBV15	-	TRBJ2-5	TGTGCCACCAGCAAAAGACCCGGGGGACCCACAAGACAAGAGACCCAGTACTTC	CATSKRPGGPTRQETQYF
-	TRBV23-1	-	TRBJ2-1	TGCGCCAGCAGTCTAGGAGAGGACAGAAGTAGGAATGAGCAGTTCTTC	CASSLGEDRSRNEQFF
TRBD1	TRBV6-5	-	TRBJ2-7	TGTGCCAGCAGTTACCCGGGACAGGGGAGGCACGAGCAGTACTTC	CASSYPGQGRHEQYF
TRBD1	TRBV5-4	once	TRBJ1-5	TGTGCCAGCAGCTCCGGGACAGGGGTCAATCAGCCCCAGCATTTT	CASSSGTGVNQPQHF